The source of this TCR beta chain is a study of T-cell memory formation after mild COVID-19 (dated by TCRdb to about 2021). Notes on the research overall: Most TCR sequence clusters were specific to one of the two donors. T-cell clones expanding and contracting after mild COVID-19 in two donors were tracked by longitudinal TCRalpha and TCRbeta repertoire sequencing. The cohort comprised two young, previously healthy adult volunteers, one female and one male. The research as a whole found: Clones that contracted from day 15 to 85 showed balanced CD4/CD8 phenotypes, whereas a second wave of clones that expanded from day 15 to 37 leaned towards CD4+. Contracting CD4+ clones were located mainly in the CM and EM memory subsets, whereas CD8+ clones were found to be enriched in EMRA. Only a couple of mild cases were covered in the study, and larger cohorts including severe cases with pre-infection samples were considered necessary. Some responding clones were found in pre-infection memory, which suggests that pre-existing cross-reactive memory T cells took part in the SARS-CoV-2 response. Whether the second-wave clones peaking on day 37 were SARS-CoV-2 specific was not confirmed.

Ficoll-Paque density gradient centrifugation was used to isolate PBMCs. The germline ends are 8 bases apart after V is trimmed by 3 bases and J by 4 bases. From the cysteine up to the phenylalanine, the CDR3 has a length of 13 residues. CDR3 DNA is the only sequence kept; it has 39 bases, read in frame from the first base. According to the germline V gene (reference sequence), CDR1 reads SEHNR and CDR2 reads FQNEAQ. This clonotype was seen a handful of times. It has no known antigen specificity. No clone much larger than this one lies a single base away; base qualities are absent. The run used an Illumina NovaSeq 6000. Using 5'RACE with constant-segment primers, TCRalpha and TCRbeta cDNA libraries were constructed, with sample barcodes and unique molecular identifiers added in the process. RNA was extracted from every sample with Trizol reagent. Libraries were amplified in two PCR steps, with a second sample barcode and Illumina TruSeq adapters added in the second step. Libraries were sequenced on an Illumina NovaSeq with 2 x 150 bp paired-end reads. The published analysis was carried out like this. With migec v1.2.7, reads were demultiplexed and then collapsed into UMI-guided consensus sequences. Using mixcr v2.1.11, UMI consensuses were aligned to TRA and TRB V and J templates and then assembled into clonotypes. Expanded or contracted clonotypes were those called significant by both edgeR and NoisET, with noise models trained on biological replicates. For edgeR calls, the thresholds were a false discovery rate-adjusted p below 0.01 and a log2 fold-change of 1. As an exploratory analysis of dynamics, max-normalized trajectories of the 1000 most abundant clonotypes were examined by PCA with hierarchical clustering. Separately sequenced CD4+ and CD8+ repertoires were used to assign the CD4 or CD8 phenotype of responding clones. In TCRdb, the public reads were trimmed at Q25 with fastp and aligned with MiXCR, with productive beta chains retained. Each CDR3 protein appears once, grouped with its most common genes and DNA. These V and J calls rely on TCRdb rather than the paper's analysis. For this sample there are tens of thousands of distinct CDR3 sequences; 16% appear just once. Roughly 33% of the sample rests with the top ten.

The chain is assembled from TRBV7-9 and TRBJ2-3; there is no confident call for the D gene. Sequencing was performed on PBMCs or a T cell subset sorted from them (not recorded which). This receptor was taken from an adult woman who had mild COVID-19 (a few samples of this study predate the infection). The sample titles of this study are shuffled in the database, so cell type and time point are left out; the donor was told from shared clones. Here is the DNA: TGTGCCAGCAGCTTTGAGGTCCCAGATACGCAGTATTTT. The encoded protein is CASSFEVPDTQYF.